This TCR beta chain was found in a study of blood T cell repertoires in COVID-19. TCRdb's table, derived via immunoSEQ multiplex PCR, lists solely in-frame clones and lacks some. The table shows over 150,000 clones, with 85% to 95% occurring only once. The CDR3 covers 13 residues. V was trimmed by 5 bases and J by 2 bases, leaving 9 bases between them. CDR1 and CDR2 from the germline V gene are MNHEY and SVGEGT. This rearrangement joins TRBV6-2 or TRBV6-3 to TRBJ1-2, with D possibly TRBD1 on 6 matching bases. Material: peripheral blood. This clonotype was sampled from a man aged 45-60 years with acute or convalescent COVID-19. The CDR3 coding sequence is TGTGCCAGCAGTCCAACAGGGAACTATGGCTACACCTTC. This encodes CASSPTGNYGYTF.